The source of this TCR beta chain is a study of vaccination effects on CD4 cells after COVID-19. Antigen-specific CD4+ T cells were expanded with viral peptide pools in the ViraFEST assay before sequencing. With more than 9 days of culture completed, CD4+ T cells were isolated. Having tested negative for nucleocapsid antibodies, the vaccine recipients showed no prior SARS-CoV-2 infection. Clones were read by immunoSEQ multiplex PCR, and TCRdb kept only the in-frame ones, dropping some. The profile shows around 66,000 clones, about 71% of them singletons. Study-wide results and caveats: In the study, convalescent patients were few, and early post-infection timepoints were absent.

Trimming shortened V by 0 bases and J by 3 bases, and 5 bases separated the two germline ends. This CDR3 spans 13 amino acids. Germline V lookup: CDR1 SGHAT, CDR2 FQNNGV. Concerning this clone: No antigen is known for it.

V and J are TRBV11-2 and TRBJ1-2; D gene uncertain. The material was CD4+ T cells from PBMCs cultured with HCoV-OC43 spike peptides, obtained before COVID-19 vaccination. Subset indicated: HCoV-OC43 spike overlapping peptide pool stimulation. This sequence originates from a human donor who received a COVID-19 vaccine. The DNA for the CDR3 is TGTGCCAGCAGCTTAGATTTGCACTATGGCTACACCTTC. Protein: CASSLDLHYGYTF.